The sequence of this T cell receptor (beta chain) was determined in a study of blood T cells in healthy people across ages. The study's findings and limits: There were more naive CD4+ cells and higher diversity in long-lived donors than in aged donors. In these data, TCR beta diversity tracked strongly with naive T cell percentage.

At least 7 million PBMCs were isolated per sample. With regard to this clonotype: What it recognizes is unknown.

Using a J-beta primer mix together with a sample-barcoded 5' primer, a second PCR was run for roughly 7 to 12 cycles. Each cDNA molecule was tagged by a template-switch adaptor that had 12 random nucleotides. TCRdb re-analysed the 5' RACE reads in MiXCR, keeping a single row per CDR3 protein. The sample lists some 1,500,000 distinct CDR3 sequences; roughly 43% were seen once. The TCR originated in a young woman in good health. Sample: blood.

The chain's CDR3 is CASSPQAPQNRVYGYTF. The CDR3 region has the DNA TGTGCCAGCTCACCACAAGCTCCTCAGAACAGGGTTTATGGCTACACCTTC. This chain uses TRBV18 with TRBJ1-2, with a tentative D call TRBD1 (6 bases). V lost 1 base to trimming and J lost 5 bases, with 20 bases between them. CDR3 size: 17 residues. Per germline, CDR1 KGHSH and CDR2 LQKENI. The variable domain in full, with the rest retrieved from reference TRBV18 and TRBJ1-2, is NAGVMQNPRHLVRRRGQEARLRCSPMKGHSHVYWYRQLPEEGLKFMVYLQKENIIDESGMPKERFSAEFPKEGPSILRIQQVVRGDSAAYFCASSPQAPQNRVYGYTFGSGTRLTVV.